Listed below are T cell receptor beta chains from one sample, sequenced in a study of post-analysis software for immune sequencing data. TCRdb itself ran the PCR reads through MiXCR, one entry per CDR3 protein. The sample holds a few hundred thousand distinct CDR3 sequences, roughly 45% seen once. Sequencing used blood. These receptors were taken from a girl aged 5-17 years with multiple sclerosis. Both conserved end residues are part of each CDR3. A D gene is named only where the DNA matches it firmly. Clone size is shown for a subset of rows, as once, few, many or a class of expanded clone.

V	J	size	D	CDR3	DNA
TRBV28	TRBJ1-4	.	.	CASRRGGEDEKLFF	TGTGCCAGCAGGAGAGGGGGGGAAGACGAAAAACTGTTTTTT
TRBV11-2	TRBJ2-1	.	TRBD1	CASSLTGGNYNEQFF	TGTGCCAGCAGCTTAACAGGGGGCAACTACAATGAGCAGTTCTTC
TRBV29-1	TRBJ2-1	few	.	CSGGESSYNEQFF	TGCAGCGGGGGAGAGAGCTCCTACAATGAGCAGTTCTTC
TRBV23-1	TRBJ2-1	once	TRBD2	CASSPGTGASGLAGGSYNEQFF	TGCGCCAGCAGCCCCGGGACAGGCGCGTCTGGACTAGCGGGAGGCTCCTACAATGAGCAGTTCTTC
TRBV20-1	TRBJ2-7	few	.	CSASRGTSSSYEQYF	TGCAGTGCTAGTCGTGGGACTTCTAGCTCCTACGAGCAGTACTTC
TRBV9	TRBJ2-5	.	.	CASSVEGVREQYF	TGTGCCAGCAGCGTAGAGGGGGTGAGGGAGCAGTACTTC
TRBV29-1	TRBJ1-2	few	TRBD1	CGGAQGAYGYTF	TGCGGGGGGGCTCAGGGGGCTTACGGCTACACCTTC
TRBV18	TRBJ2-7	.	TRBD2	CASGGRTSGNHEQYF	TGTGCCAGCGGGGGCAGGACTAGCGGGAACCACGAGCAGTACTTC
TRBV7-2	TRBJ2-5	few	TRBD2	CASSLAAGTSGQETQYF	TGTGCCAGCAGCTTAGCGGCCGGGACTAGCGGCCAAGAGACCCAGTACTTC
TRBV20-1	TRBJ1-4	.	TRBD1	CSARGWGQEIYNEKLFF	TGCAGTGCTAGGGGATGGGGACAGGAGATATATAATGAAAAACTGTTTTTT
TRBV14	TRBJ2-7	.	.	CASSPQNSYEQYF	TGTGCCAGCAGCCCGCAGAACTCCTACGAGCAGTACTTC
TRBV19	TRBJ2-1	.	.	CASSISLNNEQFF	TGTGCCAGTAGTATTAGTCTTAATAATGAGCAGTTCTTC
TRBV20-1	TRBJ2-3	.	TRBD1	CSARETGDTQYF	TGCAGTGCTAGGGAGACAGGGGATACGCAGTATTTT
TRBV4-1	TRBJ2-3	few	.	CASSQIGVLADTQYF	TGCGCCAGCAGCCAAATAGGGGTTTTGGCAGATACGCAGTATTTT
TRBV20-1	TRBJ2-5	.	TRBD2	CSAPRLLSGSSWETQYF	TGCAGTGCTCCCCGTTTACTTAGCGGGAGCAGTTGGGAGACCCAGTACTTC
TRBV28	TRBJ1-4	.	.	CASRQGRRTNEKLFF	TGTGCCAGCAGGCAGGGGCGGAGGACTAATGAAAAACTGTTTTTT
TRBV3-1	TRBJ2-3	few	.	CASSQGGDTQYF	TGTGCCAGCAGCCAAGGGGGGGATACGCAGTATTTT
TRBV5-1	TRBJ2-4	.	TRBD2	CASSLEFWGGLRNIQYF	TGCGCCAGCAGCTTGGAGTTTTGGGGAGGGCTGAGAAACATTCAGTACTTC
TRBV20-1	TRBJ2-5	few	.	CSARDNTSPQETQYF	TGCAGTGCTAGAGATAATACCTCCCCTCAAGAGACCCAGTACTTC
TRBV6-5	TRBJ2-3	once	TRBD2	CASSRAASGADTQYF	TGTGCCAGCAGTCGCGCCGCTAGCGGGGCAGATACGCAGTATTTT
TRBV7-9	TRBJ2-1	once	.	CASSPGKVENEQFF	TGTGCCAGCAGCCCAGGGAAGGTAGAGAATGAGCAGTTCTTC
TRBV11-2	TRBJ1-4	once	.	CASSLRGQSNEKLFF	TGTGCCAGCAGCTTACGCGGACAGTCTAATGAAAAACTGTTTTTT
TRBV7-2	TRBJ2-7	few	.	CASSLAGRNPYEQYF	TGTGCCAGCAGCTTAGCGGGACGCAACCCTTACGAGCAGTACTTC
TRBV5-1	TRBJ2-1	few	TRBD2	CASSLREGHNEQFF	TGCGCCAGCAGCTTGCGGGAGGGGCACAATGAGCAGTTCTTC
TRBV7-3	TRBJ2-3	few	.	CASSNRQEYTDTQYF	TGTGCCAGCAGCAATAGACAGGAATACACAGATACGCAGTATTTT
TRBV20-1	TRBJ1-2	few	.	CSAPAAPGTAYGYTF	TGCAGTGCTCCAGCTGCTCCTGGGACGGCCTATGGCTACACCTTC
TRBV25-1	TRBJ2-1	few	TRBD2	CASSLPGLATNEQFF	TGTGCCAGCAGCTTACCGGGACTAGCGACAAATGAGCAGTTCTTC
TRBV5-1	TRBJ2-1	.	.	CASSRDSRSSYNEQFF	TGCGCCAGCAGCCGGGACTCTCGAAGCTCCTACAATGAGCAGTTCTTC
TRBV20-1	TRBJ2-5	.	.	CSGEGGETQYF	TGCAGTGGGGAGGGGGGAGAGACCCAGTACTTC